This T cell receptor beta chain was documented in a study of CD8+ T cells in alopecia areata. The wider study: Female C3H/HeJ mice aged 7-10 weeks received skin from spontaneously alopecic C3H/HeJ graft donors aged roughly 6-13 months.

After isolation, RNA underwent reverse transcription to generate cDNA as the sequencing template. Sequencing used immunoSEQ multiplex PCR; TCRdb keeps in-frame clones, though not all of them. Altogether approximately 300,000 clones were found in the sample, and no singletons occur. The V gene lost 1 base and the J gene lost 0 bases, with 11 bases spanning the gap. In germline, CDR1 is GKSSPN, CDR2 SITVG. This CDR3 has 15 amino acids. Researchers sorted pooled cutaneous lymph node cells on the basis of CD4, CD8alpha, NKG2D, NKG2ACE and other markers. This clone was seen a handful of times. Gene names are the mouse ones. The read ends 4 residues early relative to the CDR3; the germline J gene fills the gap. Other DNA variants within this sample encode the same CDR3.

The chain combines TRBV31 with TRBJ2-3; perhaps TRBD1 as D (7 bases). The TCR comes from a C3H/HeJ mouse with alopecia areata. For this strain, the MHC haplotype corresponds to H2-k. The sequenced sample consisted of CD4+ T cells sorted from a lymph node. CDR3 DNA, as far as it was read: TGTGCCTGGAGTCCAGGGGGGTCTAGTGCAGAA. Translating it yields CAWSPGGSSAE. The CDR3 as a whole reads CAWSPGGSSAETLYF.